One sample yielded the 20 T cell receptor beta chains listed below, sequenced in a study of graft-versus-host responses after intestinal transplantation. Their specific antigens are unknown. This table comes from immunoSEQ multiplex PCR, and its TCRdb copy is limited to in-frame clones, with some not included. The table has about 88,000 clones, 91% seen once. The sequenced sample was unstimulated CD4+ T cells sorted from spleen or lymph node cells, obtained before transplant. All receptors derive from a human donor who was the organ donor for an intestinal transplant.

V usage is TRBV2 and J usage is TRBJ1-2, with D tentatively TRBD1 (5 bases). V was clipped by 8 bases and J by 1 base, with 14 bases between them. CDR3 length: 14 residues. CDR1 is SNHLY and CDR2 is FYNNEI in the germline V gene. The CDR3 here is CASEGRTINYGYTF. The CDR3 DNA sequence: TGTGCCAGCGAGGGGAGGACGATTAACTATGGCTACACCTTC. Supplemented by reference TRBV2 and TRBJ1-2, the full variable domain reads EPEVTQTPSHQVTQMGQEVILRCVPISNHLYFYWYRQILGQKVEFLVSFYNNEISEKSEIFDDQFSVERPDGSNFTLKIRSTKLEDSAMYFCASEGRTINYGYTFGSGTRLTVV.

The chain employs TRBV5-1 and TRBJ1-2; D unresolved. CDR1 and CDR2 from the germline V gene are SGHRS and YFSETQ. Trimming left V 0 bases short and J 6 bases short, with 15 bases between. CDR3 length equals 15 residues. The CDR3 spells CASSLDPPGKDGYTF. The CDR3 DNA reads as TGCGCCAGCAGCTTGGACCCGCCAGGAAAAGATGGCTACACCTTC.

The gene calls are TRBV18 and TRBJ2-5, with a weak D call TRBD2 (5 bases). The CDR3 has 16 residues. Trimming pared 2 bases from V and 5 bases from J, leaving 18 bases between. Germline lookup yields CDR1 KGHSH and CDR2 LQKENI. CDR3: CASSPDERSTGETQYF. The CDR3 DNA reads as TGTGCCAGCTCACCAGATGAGCGGAGCACGGGGGAGACCCAGTACTTC.

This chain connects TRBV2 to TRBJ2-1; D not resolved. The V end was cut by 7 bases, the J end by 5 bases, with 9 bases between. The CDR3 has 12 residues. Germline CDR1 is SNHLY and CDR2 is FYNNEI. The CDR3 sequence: CASNQRHNEQFF. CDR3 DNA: TGTGCCAGCAATCAGCGCCACAATGAGCAGTTCTTC.

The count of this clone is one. The CDR3, as DNA: TGTGCCAGCTCAGCCCGGGACAGGGGGAATTCACCCCTCCACTTT. This translates into CASSARDRGNSPLHF. The chain links TRBV18 to TRBJ1-6, with 11 positions matching TRBD1. Unmatched junction bases numbered 4, after V lost 5 bases and J lost 7 bases. Germline CDR1 KGHSH, CDR2 LQKENI. The length of the CDR3 is 15 residues.

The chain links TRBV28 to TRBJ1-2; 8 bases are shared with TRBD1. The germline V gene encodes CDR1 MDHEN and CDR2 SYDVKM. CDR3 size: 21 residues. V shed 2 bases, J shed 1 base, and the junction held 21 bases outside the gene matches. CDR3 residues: CASSLRLNADRGTTNNYGYTF. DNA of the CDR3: TGTGCCAGCAGTTTACGATTGAACGCTGACAGGGGCACCACAAATAACTATGGCTACACCTTC.

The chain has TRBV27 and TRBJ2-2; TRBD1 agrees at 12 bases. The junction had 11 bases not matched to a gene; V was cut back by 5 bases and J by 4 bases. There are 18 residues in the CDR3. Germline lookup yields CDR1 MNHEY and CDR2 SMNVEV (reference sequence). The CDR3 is CASSPGTGGAFRTGELFF. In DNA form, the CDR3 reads TGTGCCAGCAGTCCCGGGACAGGGGGCGCATTTCGCACCGGGGAGCTGTTTTTT.

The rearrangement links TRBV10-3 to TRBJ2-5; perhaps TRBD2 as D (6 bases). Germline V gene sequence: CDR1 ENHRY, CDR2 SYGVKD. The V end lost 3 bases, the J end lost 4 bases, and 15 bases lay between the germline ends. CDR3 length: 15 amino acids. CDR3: CAISDLGGPVETQYF. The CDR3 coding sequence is TGTGCCATCAGTGACTTGGGGGGTCCCGTAGAGACCCAGTACTTC.

Here the CDR3 reads CASSYVGGHNEQFF. The DNA of the CDR3 is TGTGCCAGCAGTTATGTGGGGGGGCACAATGAGCAGTTCTTC. The gene calls are TRBV6-5 and TRBJ2-1; the D gene is possibly TRBD2 (7 bases). Trimming shortened V by 3 bases and J by 5 bases, and 11 bases separated the two germline ends. Germline V gene data show CDR1 as MNHEY and CDR2 as SVGAGI. This CDR3 is built from 14 residues.

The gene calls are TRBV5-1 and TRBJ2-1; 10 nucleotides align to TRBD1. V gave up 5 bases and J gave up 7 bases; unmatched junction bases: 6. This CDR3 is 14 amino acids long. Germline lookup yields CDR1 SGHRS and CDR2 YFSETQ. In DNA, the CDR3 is TGCGCCAGCAGGACAGGGGGCGGTGGGAATGAGCAGTTCTTC. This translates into CASRTGGGGNEQFF.

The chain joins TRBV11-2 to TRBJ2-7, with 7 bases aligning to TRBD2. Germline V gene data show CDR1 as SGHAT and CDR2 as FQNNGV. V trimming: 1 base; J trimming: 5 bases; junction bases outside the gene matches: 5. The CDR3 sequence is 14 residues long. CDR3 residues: CASSLGLAENEQYF. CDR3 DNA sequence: TGTGCCAGCAGCTTAGGTCTAGCGGAGAACGAGCAGTACTTC. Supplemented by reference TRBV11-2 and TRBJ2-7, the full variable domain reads EAGVAQSPRYKIIEKRQSVAFWCNPISGHATLYWYQQILGQGPKLLIQFQNNGVVDDSQLPKDRFSAERLKGVDSTLKIQPAKLEDSAVYLCASSLGLAENEQYFGPGTRLTVT.

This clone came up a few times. This CDR3 is CASSERGQGPRELFF. In DNA, the CDR3 is TGTGCCAGCAGTGAAAGGGGACAGGGCCCCCGGGAGCTGTTTTTT. The V gene is TRBV6-1, the J gene TRBJ2-2; 9 nucleotides line up with TRBD1. The germline V gene encodes CDR1 MNHNS and CDR2 SASEGT. V shed 2 bases, J shed 9 bases, and the junction held 7 bases outside the gene matches. This CDR3 comprises 15 residues.

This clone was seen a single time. The CDR3, as DNA: TGTGCCAGTAGTACCCCGGGGAGCCTCAATCAGCCCCAGCATTTT. Translating gives CASSTPGSLNQPQHF. The chain uses TRBV19 and TRBJ1-5; D unresolved. Germline V gene lookup returns CDR1 LNHDA and CDR2 SQIVND (reference sequence). V was shortened by 4 bases and J by 3 bases, with 13 bases between the two germline ends. CDR3 length: 15 residues.

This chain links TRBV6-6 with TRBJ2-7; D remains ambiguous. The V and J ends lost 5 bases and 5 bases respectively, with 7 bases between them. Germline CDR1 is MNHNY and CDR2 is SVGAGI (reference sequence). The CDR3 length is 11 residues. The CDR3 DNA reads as TGTGCCAGCAGTCCGCGGCACGAGCAGTACTTC. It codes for CASSPRHEQYF.

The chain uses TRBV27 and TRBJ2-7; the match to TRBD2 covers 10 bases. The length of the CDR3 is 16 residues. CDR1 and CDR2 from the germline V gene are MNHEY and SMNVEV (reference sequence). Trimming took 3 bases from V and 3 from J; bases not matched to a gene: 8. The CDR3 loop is CASSFSSGRGDYEQYF. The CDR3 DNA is TGTGCCAGCAGTTTCTCTAGCGGGAGAGGGGACTACGAGCAGTACTTC.

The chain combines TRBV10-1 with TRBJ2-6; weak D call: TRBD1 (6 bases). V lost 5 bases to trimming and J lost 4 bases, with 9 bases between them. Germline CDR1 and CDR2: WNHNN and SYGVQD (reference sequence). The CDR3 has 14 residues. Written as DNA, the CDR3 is TGCGCCAGCAGTACGGGGACAGGGGCCAACGTCCTGACTTTC. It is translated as CASSTGTGANVLTF.

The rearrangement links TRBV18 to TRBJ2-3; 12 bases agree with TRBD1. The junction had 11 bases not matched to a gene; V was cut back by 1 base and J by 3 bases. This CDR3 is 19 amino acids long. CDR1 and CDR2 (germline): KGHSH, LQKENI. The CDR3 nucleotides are TGTGCCAGCTCACCACAGTTTTTCGGGACAGGGGGCTATACAGATACGCAGTATTTT. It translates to CASSPQFFGTGGYTDTQYF.

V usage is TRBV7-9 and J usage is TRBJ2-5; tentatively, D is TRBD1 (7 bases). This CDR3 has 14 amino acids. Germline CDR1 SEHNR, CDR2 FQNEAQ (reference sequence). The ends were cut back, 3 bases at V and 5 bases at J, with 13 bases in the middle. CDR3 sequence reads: CASSFSQGGETQYF. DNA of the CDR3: TGTGCCAGCAGCTTCTCCCAGGGGGGCGAGACCCAGTACTTC.

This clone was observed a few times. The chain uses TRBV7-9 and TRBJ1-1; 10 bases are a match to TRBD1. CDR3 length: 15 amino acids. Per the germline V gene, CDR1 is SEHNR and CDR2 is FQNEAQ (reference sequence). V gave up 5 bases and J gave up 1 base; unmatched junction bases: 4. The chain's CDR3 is CASSHRDRGNTEAFF. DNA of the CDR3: TGTGCCAGCAGCCACCGGGACAGGGGGAACACTGAAGCTTTCTTT.

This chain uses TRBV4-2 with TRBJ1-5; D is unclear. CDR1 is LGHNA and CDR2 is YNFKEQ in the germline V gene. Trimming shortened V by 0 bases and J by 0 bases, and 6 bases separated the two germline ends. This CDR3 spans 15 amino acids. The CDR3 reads CASSQDQYSNQPQHF. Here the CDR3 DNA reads TGTGCCAGCAGCCAAGATCAGTATAGCAATCAGCCCCAGCATTTT.